This T cell receptor beta chain came from a study of T cell responses to AZD1222 COVID-19 vaccine (dated by TCRdb to the early 2020s). Looking at the study overall: AZD1222 recipients given second doses at about 4 weeks or at about 12 weeks were pooled, since spike-specific TCR depth and breadth were not found to differ between the two schedules. Trial participants were enrolled by age into subgroups of 18-55, 56-69 and 70-plus years, and around 150, 29 and 61 TCR-sequenced participants, respectively, were included in these subgroups. TCR sequencing was performed for fewer than 250 trial participants, of whom 200 to 210 were given two doses of AZD1222 and approximately 25 were given two doses of MenACWY control vaccine.

The germline V gene encodes CDR1 MDHEN and CDR2 SYDVKM. V is cut back by 5 bases and J by 5 bases, with 10 bases in the junction unmatched. Including cysteine and phenylalanine, the CDR3 has 16 amino acids. Only the CDR3 portion is preserved as DNA: 48 bases, with reading frame beginning at the first base. Interpreted using the paper, the time point label stands for: baseline before first vaccination. Samples from vaccinated people were obtained from the UK trials COV001 and COV002, which included a single-blind randomized controlled phase 2/3 trial of AZD1222 (ChAdOx1 nCoV-19) in healthy adults. Trial participant PBMC samples were collected at day 0 and day 28 after the second dose for TCRbeta chain sequencing. Beyond this particular receptor, the publication reports: No day 14 peak-response samples were available, so repertoires were characterized only after the peak T cell response. The 56-69-year group was small, and its depth increase did not reach significance, likely because of low power. Reportedly, almost half of the unique spike-specific TCRs recognized epitopes lying outside the regions that are mutated in the B.1.351 and B.1.1.7 variants. Participants were mostly white British and included more females than males, and it was suggested by the authors that clonal diversity may have been underestimated. A significant rise in spike-specific TCR breadth and depth was observed after two AZD1222 doses relative to day 0 and relative to MenACWY recipients. Conclusions about previously exposed vaccinees were limited because only six AZD1222 recipients were SARS-CoV-2 seropositive at baseline. The whole spike protein was spanned by vaccine-associated CD4 TCRs, and dominant responses were seen in regions 160-218 and 743-854.

The CDR3 regions of human TCRbeta chains were analyzed by immunosequencing. Turning to the authors' computational methods: Repertoire TCRs were checked for matches against a reference library of SARS-CoV-2-specific TCRs that had been generated using the MIRA antigen-specificity platform. Breadth was defined as the fraction of unique TCRs that were SARS-CoV-2-associated, and depth was defined as the fraction of total T cells that were SARS-CoV-2-associated. Using the MIRA data, each spike-specific TCR was assigned both to the spike region to which the TCR was reactive and to a CD4 or CD8 class. Log10-transformed breadth and depth values were compared by one-way ANOVA with Sidak's multiple comparisons tests. TCRdb obtained this table from immuneACCESS and retained in-frame rearrangements with V and J assigned. These tables miss some clones; where compared with another copy, unresolved V genes account for less than half of the shortfall, and the remainder is unexplained. The V and J calls and the clone size are those of that table, but D and trimming were determined from the DNA. A total of fewer than 120,000 clones appear in this sample, roughly 90% of them only once. The leading ten clones occupy roughly 7% of the sample.

Of note for this clone: The antigen this receptor binds is unknown. No clone much larger than this one lies a single base away; base qualities are absent.

This clonotype was obtained from an adult in good health. The source was peripheral blood, collected on day 0 of AZD1222 vaccination. The chain couples TRBV28 to TRBJ2-3, with 10 central nucleotides matching TRBD2. The CDR3 amino acid sequence is: CASSPPQSGGGDTQYF. DNA sequence: TGTGCCAGCAGTCCTCCTCAAAGCGGGGGGGGAGATACGCAGTATTTT.